The 13 T cell receptor beta chains in this list originate from one sample, sequenced in a study of metastatic and nonmetastatic thyroid tumors. Until they underwent thyroid surgery, no patient had received any treatment. TCRdb re-processed the PCR reads through MiXCR. This sample has some 84,000 clones, with 8.6% found just once. Sequencing was carried out using blood. The receptors were gathered from a female donor with papillary thyroid cancer or a benign thyroid nodule (not recorded which). Some clones in this sample may be carry-over from other donors' samples.

This clone occurred many times. One junction end disagrees with the germline gene, perhaps due to a read error. The gene calls are TRBV6-1 and TRBJ2-1; possible D gene TRBD1, 6 bases. Germline V gene sequence: CDR1 MNHNS, CDR2 SASEGT. The CDR3 extends over 13 amino acids. The CDR3 here is CASREGEYNEQFF. The CDR3 nucleotides are TGTGCCAGCCGTGAGGGGGAATACAATGAGCAGTTCTTC.

This clone showed up many times. V usage is TRBV6-1 and J usage is TRBJ2-7; the match to TRBD1 covers 9 bases. The ends lost 3 bases at V and 4 bases at J; junction bases unmatched: 1. Germline loops: CDR1 MNHNS, CDR2 SASEGT. This CDR3 contains 13 residues. CDR3 bases: TGTGCCAGCAGTGATGGACAGGGGTACGAGCAGTACTTC. It is translated as CASSDGQGYEQYF.

This clone was seen ten or more times. This rearrangement joins TRBV20-1 to TRBJ2-7; 10 positions match TRBD1. This CDR3 spans 13 amino acids. The junction had 7 bases not matched to a gene; V was cut back by 6 bases and J by 5 bases. From germline, CDR1 is DFQATT and CDR2 SNEGSKA (reference sequence). CDR3 nucleotides: TGCAGTGCCATGGGACAGGGGCTCGACGAGCAGTACTTC. This codes for CSAMGQGLDEQYF.

This clone showed up many times. This rearrangement joins TRBV10-2 to TRBJ2-1; D is ambiguous. The CDR3 totals 14 residues. The V end was cut by 2 bases, the J end by 3 bases, with 8 bases between. The germline CDR1 and CDR2 sequences are WSHSY and SAAADI. The CDR3 protein is CASSERDNYNEQFF. In nucleotides, the CDR3 is TGCGCCAGCAGTGAGAGGGATAACTACAATGAGCAGTTCTTC.

To note about this clone: A much larger clone sits a single nucleotide away, making a read error possible. The chain recombines TRBV7-2 with TRBJ2-5, with 9 bases that match TRBD1. Germline V lookup: CDR1 SGHTA, CDR2 FQGNSA. This CDR3 region has 13 residues. Here the CDR3 reads CASSSDRGETQCF. CDR3 nucleotide sequence: TGTGCCAGCAGCTCGGACAGGGGAGAGACCCAGTGCTTC.

Many counts were recorded for this clone. The V gene is TRBV27, the J gene TRBJ2-1; 8 bases map to TRBD1. CDR3 size: 18 residues. Germline V lookup: CDR1 MNHEY, CDR2 SMNVEV (reference sequence). The trim removed 2 bases at V and 7 bases at J, leaving 16 bases unmatched. The CDR3: CASSLRAAGGSIRNEQFF. CDR3 bases: TGTGCCAGCAGTTTACGGGCGGCAGGGGGCAGTATCCGGAATGAGCAGTTCTTC.

This clone was seen more than once but under ten times. The chain is built from TRBV3-1 and TRBJ1-6; D is perhaps TRBD1 (5 bases). CDR3 length: 16 amino acids. The V and J ends lost 0 bases and 7 bases respectively, with 13 bases between them. Germline-derived CDR1 and CDR2 are LGHDT and YNNKEL (reference sequence). In nucleotides, the CDR3 is TGTGCCAGCAGCCAAGATGTGGGGGTTCTCAATTCACCCCTCCACTTT. This encodes CASSQDVGVLNSPLHF.

This clone was seen repeatedly, ten times or more. The rearrangement joins TRBV3-1 to TRBJ2-3, with D possibly matching TRBD1 (6 bases). The CDR3 runs 13 residues. Per the germline V gene, CDR1 is LGHDT and CDR2 is YNNKEL (reference sequence). Trimming shortened V by 6 bases and J by 10 bases, and 17 bases separated the two germline ends. This CDR3 reads CASRILQGGAQYF. CDR3 in DNA: TGTGCCAGCAGGATACTACAGGGTGGCGCGCAGTATTTT.

This clone was detected ten times or more. CDR3 sequence reads: CASSRGQFNEKLFF. The DNA for the CDR3 is TGTGCCAGCAGCAGGGGACAGTTTAATGAAAAACTGTTTTTT. This rearrangement joins TRBV5-6 to TRBJ1-4, with 7 bases matching TRBD1. CDR1 and CDR2 from the germline V gene are SGHDT and YYEEEE. The CDR3 has 14 amino acids. Germline trimming cut 4 bases from V and 4 bases from J; bases unmatched to any gene: 4.

Many counts were recorded for this clone. This chain uses TRBV24-1 with TRBJ2-7; D possibly uses TRBD1 or TRBD2 (5 bases each). Germline CDR1 KGHDR, CDR2 SFDVKD. The CDR3 has 13 amino acids. V lost 10 bases and J lost 3, with 15 bases in between. Written as DNA, the CDR3 is TGTGCCACTAGCCCCGGGGCAAACTACGAGCAGTACTTC. Its translation is CATSPGANYEQYF.

There are many counts of this clone. The chain links TRBV4-2 to TRBJ2-1; TRBD2 matches at 14 bases. In germline, CDR1 is LGHNA, CDR2 YNFKEQ. The CDR3 consists of 15 residues. V lost 0 bases to trimming and J lost 9 bases; unmatched junction nucleotides: 1. The CDR3, as DNA: TGTGCCAGCAGCCAAGAGACTAGCGGGGGGGTTGAGCAGTTCTTC. The encoded protein is CASSQETSGGVEQFF.

J is TRBJ2-1 and V is TRBV6-6, with TRBD2 matching over 7 bases. This CDR3 region has 15 residues. V was pared by 1 base and J by 4 bases, with 4 bases of the junction left unmatched. Germline V CDR1 and CDR2: MNHNY, SVGAGI (reference sequence). CDR3 sequence (DNA): TGTGCCAGCAGTTACTGGGGGGGGTATTACAATGAGCAGTTCTTC. It codes for CASSYWGGYYNEQFF.

This clone showed up just a few times. The rearrangement uses TRBV3-1 and TRBJ2-4; 7 nucleotides match TRBD1. CDR1 and CDR2 (germline): LGHDT, YNNKEL (reference sequence). After removal of 0 bases from V and 6 bases from J, the junction contained 5 bases not matched to a gene. CDR3 length: 15 amino acids. CDR3 nucleotides: TGTGCCAGCAGCCAAGATAAGGCAGGGGGAAACATTCAGTACTTC. It translates to CASSQDKAGGNIQYF.